What follows are 23 T cell receptor beta chains derived from one specimen sequenced in a study of identical twins. TCRdb reprocessed the 5' RACE reads with MiXCR, giving one entry per CDR3 protein. The sample shows hundreds of thousands of distinct CDR3 sequences, 15% to 20% of them seen only once. This same sample was also taken into another study, of T cells expressing NK-cell markers.

Sequenced sample: PBMCs. The receptors were gathered from a woman under 30 in good health.

The V and J genes are TRBV12-3 or TRBV12-4 and TRBJ2-1; D unclear. The CDR3 spans 11 residues. V was clipped by 7 bases and J by 3 bases, with 4 bases between them. DNA for the CDR3: TGTGCCAGCATAAACTACAATGAGCAGTTCTTC. Encoded protein: CASINYNEQFF.

There are a few counts of this clonotype. The CDR3 is CASSFESGGATEAFF. The CDR3 nucleotides are TGTGCCAGCAGCTTTGAGTCAGGGGGCGCCACTGAAGCTTTCTTT. The chain joins TRBV9 to TRBJ1-1, with TRBD1 identical over 8 bases. The V and J ends lost 4 bases and 4 bases, in that order; junction bases with no gene match: 9. The CDR3 spans 15 residues. CDR1 and CDR2 from the germline V gene are SGDLS and YYNGEE.

The CDR3 here is CASSLSSTHNYGYTF. CDR3 sequence (DNA): TGTGCCAGCAGCTTATCGTCAACCCATAACTATGGCTACACCTTC. The chain is built from TRBV7-8 and TRBJ1-2; D is unclear. From germline, CDR1 is SGHVS and CDR2 FQNEAQ. The V end was cut by 2 bases, the J end by 1 base, with 11 bases between. The CDR3 extends over 15 amino acids.

The rearrangement links TRBV10-3 to TRBJ2-1; possible D gene TRBD1, 6 bases. The CDR3 contains 15 residues. Germline V lookup: CDR1 ENHRY, CDR2 SYGVKD. The ends were cut back, 4 bases at V and 0 bases at J, with 10 bases in the middle. The CDR3 bases are TGTGCCATCAGTGGACAGGCCAGCTCCTACAATGAGCAGTTCTTC. Its translation: CAISGQASSYNEQFF.

This clonotype was detected only a few times. This chain connects TRBV20-1 to TRBJ2-1; the D gene could be TRBD1 or TRBD2 (5 bases each). Trimming took 2 bases from V and 7 from J, leaving 15 bases between them. The CDR3 has 14 amino acids. Germline CDR1 DFQATT, CDR2 SNEGSKA (reference sequence). The CDR3 loop reads CSARLTLGVNEQFF. In nucleotides, the CDR3 is TGCAGTGCTAGATTGACACTGGGGGTGAATGAGCAGTTCTTC.

The chain carries TRBV24-1 and TRBJ2-7; weak D call: TRBD2 (6 bases). The CDR3 sequence is 15 residues long. Germline V gene data show CDR1 as KGHDR and CDR2 as SFDVKD. Trimming removed 1 base at V and 6 bases at J, with 15 bases between. This CDR3 is CATSDLGAGRAEQYF. The CDR3 bases are TGTGCCACCAGTGATTTAGGCGCGGGAAGGGCCGAGCAGTACTTC.

This clonotype turned up a few times. The chain joins TRBV12-3 or TRBV12-4 to TRBJ1-6; 11 positions match TRBD1. The V segment lost 6 bases and the J segment 9 bases; nucleotides outside the gene matches: 7. The CDR3 contains 15 residues. CDR3: CASRTRTGGASPLHF. CDR3 nucleotides: TGTGCCAGCAGGACGAGGACAGGGGGCGCTTCACCCCTCCACTTT.

This clonotype was seen more than once but under ten times. The gene calls are TRBV5-5 and TRBJ1-1, with D tentatively TRBD1 (6 bases). The CDR3 length is 14 residues. Trimming left V 4 bases short and J 3 bases short, with 13 bases between. Germline V gene sequence: CDR1 SGHKS, CDR2 YYEKEE (reference sequence). For the CDR3, the DNA is TGTGCCAGCAGCCTGAACAGGGTCTACACTGAAGCTTTCTTT. Protein product: CASSLNRVYTEAFF.

A few counts support this clonotype. The CDR3 region has the DNA TGCAGTGCCAGTCCGGCTCATACGCAGTATTTT. Amino acid sequence: CSASPAHTQYF. This rearrangement joins TRBV20-1 to TRBJ2-3; no definite D call. The CDR3 loop spans 11 amino acids. CDR1 and CDR2 (germline): DFQATT, SNEGSKA (reference sequence). V was trimmed by 6 bases and J by 7 bases, leaving 11 bases between them.

This clonotype was seen only a few times. V gene TRBV5-1 combines with J gene TRBJ2-1, with 7 bases lining up with TRBD2. J lost 8 bases, V lost 0 bases, and 11 bases had no gene match. The CDR3 is made up of 16 amino acids. Germline values: CDR1 SGHRS, CDR2 YFSETQ. The CDR3 region has the DNA TGCGCCAGCAGCTTGGTTGTGACTAGCCTTACGCATGAGCAGTTCTTC. It is translated as CASSLVVTSLTHEQFF.

This rearrangement joins TRBV7-9 to TRBJ2-7; possible D gene TRBD2, 5 bases. Germline CDR1 is SEHNR and CDR2 is FQNEAQ (reference sequence). The ends were cut back, 5 bases at V and 0 bases at J, with 14 bases in the middle. This CDR3 comprises 15 residues. The CDR3 is CASSKSSESSYEQYF. CDR3 DNA sequence: TGTGCCAGCAGCAAAAGTAGCGAAAGCTCCTACGAGCAGTACTTC.

This clonotype was counted ten times or more. This chain links TRBV12-3 or TRBV12-4 with TRBJ2-2, with D perhaps matching TRBD2 (6 bases). The CDR3 contains 13 residues. The ends were cut back, 2 bases at V and 6 bases at J, with 7 bases in the middle. CDR3 amino acids: CASSLRGSGELFF. The CDR3 coding sequence is TGTGCCAGCAGTTTACGGGGGTCCGGGGAGCTGTTTTTT.

This chain connects TRBV7-8 to TRBJ2-1; TRBD2 agrees at 7 bases. The ends lost 3 bases at V and 0 bases at J; junction bases unmatched: 5. The CDR3 runs 16 residues. Germline V gene data show CDR1 as SGHVS and CDR2 as FQNEAQ. The CDR3 region has the DNA TGTGCCAGCAGCTTTGCCGGGACTACCTCCTACAATGAGCAGTTCTTC. Residues: CASSFAGTTSYNEQFF.

This clonotype was detected many times. Mismatch with germline at one junction end may stem from a read error. The genes are TRBV20-1 and TRBJ2-7; either TRBD1 or TRBD2 may supply D (5 bases each). CDR1 is DFQATT and CDR2 is SNEGSKA in the germline V gene (reference sequence). The CDR3 consists of 13 residues. As DNA, the CDR3 is TGCAGTGCCAGAGGGGCGGTTGCCTACGAGCAGTACTTC. Translated, it gives CSARGAVAYEQYF.

The chain links TRBV4-2 to TRBJ1-1; D remains ambiguous. Germline-derived CDR1 and CDR2 are LGHNA and YNFKEQ. This CDR3 has 16 amino acids. With 0 bases removed from V and 4 bases from J, the gap between germline ends came to 15 bases. CDR3 in amino acids: CASSQDRYSLATEAFF. The DNA for the CDR3 is TGTGCCAGCAGCCAAGACAGGTATAGTTTGGCCACTGAAGCTTTCTTT.

This clonotype occurred many times. The chain joins TRBV29-1 to TRBJ2-1; 7 bases match TRBD1. J lost 2 bases, V lost 7 bases, and 8 bases had no gene match. The CDR3 consists of 14 residues. The germline V gene has CDR1 SQVTM and CDR2 ANQGSEA. This CDR3 is CSGLRQGTYNEQFF. The CDR3 nucleotides are TGCAGCGGATTACGACAGGGTACCTACAATGAGCAGTTCTTC.

This rearrangement joins TRBV7-7 to TRBJ2-5; D is unresolved. Germline V lookup: CDR1 SSHAT, CDR2 FNYEAQ (reference sequence). The V and J ends lost 1 base and 1 base respectively, with 13 bases between them. This CDR3 spans 16 amino acids. The CDR3 protein is CASSLGLVAAQETQYF. CDR3 nucleotide sequence: TGTGCCAGCAGCTTAGGTCTCGTGGCGGCCCAAGAGACCCAGTACTTC.

This clonotype came up a few times. This chain's CDR3 is CASSLETSHTGTDTQYF. DNA of the CDR3: TGTGCCAGCAGCTTGGAGACTAGCCATACGGGAACAGATACGCAGTATTTT. This chain joins TRBV7-8 and TRBJ2-3; 7 nucleotides align to TRBD2. CDR1 and CDR2 (germline): SGHVS, FQNEAQ. V lost 3 bases, J lost 3 bases, and 12 bases stayed unmatched. The CDR3 is 17 residues long.

This clonotype was recorded at least ten times. The chain combines TRBV5-1 with TRBJ1-1; D possibly corresponds to TRBD1 (5 bases). The CDR3 contains 14 residues. V gave up 5 bases and J gave up 1 base, with 12 bases separating them. Germline V gene lookup returns CDR1 SGHRS and CDR2 YFSETQ. CDR3 protein: CASSTEGANTEAFF. The CDR3 nucleotides read TGCGCCAGCAGTACAGAAGGGGCGAACACTGAAGCTTTCTTT.

This clonotype has just a few counts. This chain connects TRBV12-3 or TRBV12-4 to TRBJ2-1; D gene uncertain. CDR3 size: 15 residues. Trimming stripped 1 base from V and 6 bases from J, with 13 bases between. The CDR3 sequence is CASSLDSRWGNEQFF. In DNA form, the CDR3 reads TGTGCCAGCAGTTTAGATTCTCGATGGGGCAATGAGCAGTTCTTC.

The table lists this clonotype with a few counts. The DNA of the CDR3 is TGTGCCAGCAGATCCTCATATGGGACAATCACCGGGGAGCTGTTTTTT. Translating gives CASRSSYGTITGELFF. V and J are TRBV7-9 and TRBJ2-2, with D possibly being TRBD1 (6 bases). With 6 bases removed from V and 4 bases from J, the gap between germline ends came to 18 bases. Germline CDR1 is SEHNR and CDR2 is FQNEAQ (reference sequence). This CDR3 comprises 16 residues.

The chain uses TRBV4-3 and TRBJ2-1; 12 bases are a match to TRBD2. V lost 0 bases to trimming and J lost 7 bases; unmatched junction nucleotides: 4. The CDR3 is 16 residues long. The germline gives CDR1 LGHNA, CDR2 YSLEER. Written as DNA, the CDR3 is TGCGCCAGCAGCCAAGAGTTACTAGCGGGAGGAAATGAGCAGTTCTTC. Translated, it gives CASSQELLAGGNEQFF.

There are a few counts of this clonotype. The V call is TRBV20-1, the J call TRBJ2-7; 10 bases fit TRBD1. V shed 5 bases and J 3 bases; nucleotides not matched to a gene: 7. Germline values: CDR1 DFQATT, CDR2 SNEGSKA (reference sequence). The CDR3 length is 14 residues. CDR3 DNA: TGCAGTGCTTATAAGGGACAGGGGCTCTACGAGCAGTACTTC. It yields the protein CSAYKGQGLYEQYF.